Given below is one T cell receptor beta chain in context. What it binds is not known. The data were obtained in a study of T cell responses to AZD1222 COVID-19 vaccine. Background on the study: Doses given second, at about 4 or about 12 weeks, were pooled. Regarding the study as a whole: Repertoires were collected only later (after the peak T cell response had occurred). Clonal diversity was possibly underestimated, and white British individuals and females predominated among donors. Reports say nearly half of spike-specific TCRs go after unmutated variant regions.

This CDR3 region has 13 residues. V lost 3 bases and J 5 bases, leaving 10 bases between the germline ends. Germline V gene lookup returns CDR1 SGHVS and CDR2 FQNEAQ. Generated by immunoSEQ multiplex PCR, the TCRdb table keeps only in-frame clones and is missing some. Of 65,000 to 75,000 clones listed, roughly 80% are singletons. The sequence was obtained from an adult in good health. The V gene is TRBV7-8, the J gene TRBJ2-5; no reliable D call. Sample: peripheral blood, taken on day 0 of AZD1222 vaccination. Here the CDR3 reads CASSFLHPETQYF. In nucleotides, the CDR3 is TGTGCCAGCAGCTTTCTTCATCCGGAGACCCAGTACTTC.